Each of the 24 T cell receptor beta chains below was sequenced from the same sample in a study of shared clonotypes between healthy human individuals. Produced via immunoSEQ multiplex PCR; TCRdb's table is partial and in-frame only. Among about 800,000 clones listed, roughly 96% were seen once. CD45RO-negative, CCR7-positively selected cells formed the naive CD8 fraction, excluding terminally differentiated effector memory CD45RA+ cells. Sequencing was performed on naive CD8+ T cells sorted from blood. These receptors were collected from a man between 25 and 39 years old in good health.

V and J are TRBV4-1 and TRBJ1-2; D gene ambiguous. The germline gives CDR1 MGHRA, CDR2 YSYEKL. The CDR3 is made up of 15 amino acids. Trimming left V 0 bases short and J 5 bases short, with 13 bases between. CDR3 in DNA: TGCGCCAGCAGCCAAGATTTAAGCAGTTATTATGGCTACACCTTC. Translating it yields CASSQDLSSYYGYTF.

The chain combines TRBV6-6 with TRBJ1-1; D uncertain. The CDR3 is 14 amino acids. Deletions cut 6 bases from V and 5 bases from J, with 16 bases between. Germline-derived CDR1 and CDR2 are MNHNY and SVGAGI (reference sequence). This CDR3 reads CASSWASPRTEAFF. CDR3 coding DNA: TGTGCCAGCAGCTGGGCCTCTCCGAGGACTGAAGCTTTCTTT.

This chain uses TRBV11-3 with TRBJ2-1, with 7 bases fitting TRBD2. The V segment lost 5 bases and the J segment 0 bases; nucleotides outside the gene matches: 7. Germline V lookup: CDR1 SGHNT, CDR2 YENEEA. This CDR3 region has 16 residues. The CDR3 DNA reads as TGTGCCAGCAGCAAAGAAGGCGGGAGCTCCTACAATGAGCAGTTCTTC. Translation gives CASSKEGGSSYNEQFF.

This clone was seen only once. This rearrangement joins TRBV14 to TRBJ1-1; TRBD1 matches at 7 bases. Germline CDR1 reads SGHDN; CDR2 reads FVKESK. Losses at the gene ends were 5 bases for V and 4 bases for J; bases not matched to a gene: 4. This CDR3 contains 13 residues. The CDR3 spells CASSADRATEAFF. The CDR3 DNA sequence: TGTGCCAGCAGCGCTGACAGGGCCACTGAAGCTTTCTTT.

The V gene is TRBV10-3, the J gene TRBJ2-7; D is possibly TRBD1 (6 bases). Per germline, CDR1 ENHRY and CDR2 SYGVKD. This CDR3 contains 13 residues. V lost 9 bases and J lost 3, with 15 bases in between. CDR3: CAIRRQEDYEQYF. DNA for the CDR3: TGTGCCATTAGAAGACAGGAGGACTACGAGCAGTACTTC.

This chain uses TRBV5-1 with TRBJ2-1, with D tentatively TRBD2 (5 bases). V was trimmed by 0 bases and J by 1 base, leaving 8 bases between them. The CDR3 contains 15 residues. Germline CDR1 reads SGHRS; CDR2 reads YFSETQ. CDR3 sequence (DNA): TGCGCCAGCAGCTTGGCCGGGGATTCCTACAATGAGCAGTTCTTC. It yields the protein CASSLAGDSYNEQFF.

Concerning this clone itself: The sample carries other DNA sequences with the same CDR3. The chain uses TRBV4-1 and TRBJ2-1; D uncertain. The CDR3 runs 16 residues. Trimming shortened V by 1 base and J by 0 bases, and 10 bases separated the two germline ends. Germline V gene lookup returns CDR1 MGHRA and CDR2 YSYEKL. CDR3 in DNA: TGCGCCAGCAGCCAAGGTGGCAAGAGCTCCTACAATGAGCAGTTCTTC. Protein product: CASSQGGKSSYNEQFF.

The chain links TRBV7-9 to TRBJ2-1; 16 bases are a match to TRBD2. The ends lost 3 bases at V and 8 bases at J; junction bases unmatched: 4. Germline CDR1 and CDR2: SEHNR and FQNEAQ (reference sequence). CDR3 length equals 16 residues. CDR3 amino acids: CASSLGLAGGPDEQFF. The CDR3 nucleotides read TGTGCCAGCAGCTTGGGACTAGCGGGAGGGCCAGATGAGCAGTTCTTC. The full variable domain, rest sourced from reference TRBV7-9 and TRBJ2-1, is DTGVSQNPRHKITKRGQNVTFRCDPISEHNRLYWYRQTLGQGPEFLTYFQNEAQLEKSRLLSDRFSAERPKGSFSTLEIQRTEQGDSAMYLCASSLGLAGGPDEQFFGPGTRLTVL.

This clone was observed a single time. This sequence joins TRBV6-6 and TRBJ1-2, with 7 bases identical to TRBD1. Germline trimming cut 4 bases from V and 7 bases from J; bases unmatched to any gene: 15. The germline CDR1 and CDR2 sequences are MNHNY and SVGAGI (reference sequence). CDR3 length: 16 amino acids. The CDR3 is CASSSQGTRFDGGYTF. CDR3 sequence (DNA): TGTGCCAGCAGTTCACAGGGGACAAGGTTTGACGGTGGCTACACCTTC.

The CDR3 DNA follows: TGTGCCAGCAGCTTCGACAGGAAGGGGCTCGAGCAGTACTTC. Translating gives CASSFDRKGLEQYF. The V gene is TRBV7-9, the J gene TRBJ2-7; D perhaps matches TRBD1 (6 bases). Germline V gene sequence: CDR1 SEHNR, CDR2 FQNEAQ (reference sequence). This CDR3 contains 14 residues. Trimming left V 3 bases short and J 6 bases short, with 15 bases between.

The chain couples TRBV9 to TRBJ2-7; 10 bases are shared with TRBD1. This CDR3 is 14 amino acids long. Trimming cost V 4 bases and J 4 bases; bases outside gene matches: 5. In germline, CDR1 is SGDLS, CDR2 YYNGEE. The CDR3 DNA follows: TGTGCCAGCAGCTCCCGGACAGGGGGTTACGAGCAGTACTTC. Translation gives CASSSRTGGYEQYF.

The genes are TRBV5-1 and TRBJ2-3; 8 nucleotides agree with TRBD1. The CDR3 sequence is 15 residues long. Germline values: CDR1 SGHRS, CDR2 YFSETQ. Trimming at V came to 2 bases and at J to 5 bases, leaving 7 bases not matched to a gene. CDR3 bases: TGCGCCAGCAGCTTCTCGGGACAGGTCGGAGATACGCAGTATTTT. Translated, it gives CASSFSGQVGDTQYF. Combining the CDR3 with reference TRBV5-1 and TRBJ2-3 gives the whole variable domain KAGVTQTPRYLIKTRGQQVTLSCSPISGHRSVSWYQQTPGQGLQFLFEYFSETQRNKGNFPGRFSGRQFSNSRSEMNVSTLELGDSALYLCASSFSGQVGDTQYFGPGTRLTVL.

The genes are TRBV2 and TRBJ1-1; possibly TRBD1 for D (5 bases). The germline gives CDR1 SNHLY, CDR2 FYNNEI. The V and J ends lost 1 base and 0 bases respectively, with 6 bases between them. The CDR3 runs 14 residues. The CDR3 loop reads CASSEGGVNTEAFF. The CDR3, as DNA: TGTGCCAGCAGTGAAGGGGGGGTGAACACTGAAGCTTTCTTT.

The chain couples TRBV7-8 to TRBJ1-2; possibly TRBD1 for D (5 bases). Germline V gives CDR1 SGHVS, CDR2 FQNEAQ. Trimming shortened V by 2 bases and J by 0 bases, and 13 bases separated the two germline ends. The length of the CDR3 is 16 residues. The CDR3 reads CASSLLSRASNYGYTF. Written as DNA, the CDR3 is TGTGCCAGCAGCTTACTTTCCAGGGCCTCTAACTATGGCTACACCTTC.

The chain recombines TRBV30 with TRBJ1-5, with 9 positions matching TRBD1. This CDR3 has 14 residues. Per the germline V gene, CDR1 is GTSNPN and CDR2 is SVGIG (reference sequence). Trimming removed 1 base from V and 6 bases from J; junction bases left unmatched: 4. CDR3 loop: CAWSGTGVGQPQHF. For the CDR3, the DNA is TGTGCCTGGAGTGGGACAGGGGTTGGTCAGCCCCAGCATTTT.

The genes are TRBV28 and TRBJ2-7, with TRBD2 matching over 8 bases. Germline CDR1 reads MDHEN; CDR2 reads SYDVKM. The CDR3 runs 14 residues. The J segment lost 2 bases and the V segment lost 4 bases, leaving 4 bases of the junction unmatched. The CDR3 spells CASSSLADTYEQYF. CDR3 nucleotides: TGTGCCAGCAGTTCACTAGCGGATACCTACGAGCAGTACTTC. Variable domain in full (rest from reference TRBV28 and TRBJ2-7): DVKVTQSSRYLVKRTGEKVFLECVQDMDHENMFWYRQDPGLGLRLIYFSYDVKMKEKGDIPEGYSVSREKKERFSLILESASTNQTSMYLCASSSLADTYEQYFGPGTRLTVT.

The J gene is TRBJ2-7, the V gene TRBV5-5; 11 bases are a match to TRBD2. The CDR3 consists of 16 residues. Germline V gives CDR1 SGHKS, CDR2 YYEKEE (reference sequence). Trimming took 0 bases from V and 7 from J; bases not matched to a gene: 9. CDR3 amino acids: CASSLDGPSGRKEQYF. CDR3 in DNA: TGTGCCAGCAGCTTGGATGGGCCTAGCGGGAGGAAAGAGCAGTACTTC.

This chain's CDR3 is CASSQTSDEQYF. The CDR3 bases are TGCGCCAGCAGCCAAACATCGGACGAGCAGTACTTC. V and J are TRBV4-1 and TRBJ2-7; unclear D gene. Trimming left V 2 bases short and J 5 bases short, with 7 bases between. CDR1 is MGHRA, CDR2 YSYEKL, per germline. This CDR3 is built from 12 residues.

V is TRBV27 and J is TRBJ2-2; 7 bases are a match to TRBD2. The V and J ends lost 6 bases and 7 bases, in that order; junction bases with no gene match: 11. This CDR3 region has 15 residues. Germline V gene data show CDR1 as MNHEY and CDR2 as SMNVEV (reference sequence). This CDR3 is CASRGLREVVGELFF. As DNA, the CDR3 is TGTGCCAGCAGAGGTCTACGGGAGGTGGTCGGGGAGCTGTTTTTT.

A note on this clone: This same CDR3 is encoded by further DNA sequences in the sample. This rearrangement joins TRBV5-1 to TRBJ2-7; no clear D. This CDR3 has 12 amino acids. Germline V CDR1 and CDR2: SGHRS, YFSETQ. V was pared by 0 bases and J by 7 bases, with 8 bases between. CDR3 coding DNA: TGCGCCAGCAGCTTGGGTGACCGGGAGCAGTACTTC. Its protein is CASSLGDREQYF.

V is TRBV13 and J is TRBJ2-1; TRBD2 aligns across 10 bases. The V segment lost 0 bases and the J segment 6 bases; nucleotides outside the gene matches: 5. CDR1 and CDR2 from the germline V gene are PRHDT and FYEKMQ (reference sequence). The CDR3 has 16 amino acids. The CDR3 nucleotides read TGTGCCAGCAGCTTAGGCCTAGCGGGAGCCGCCAATGAGCAGTTCTTC. It codes for CASSLGLAGAANEQFF.

The chain combines TRBV5-6 with TRBJ2-7; 8 positions match TRBD1. The CDR3 totals 17 residues. CDR1 and CDR2 (germline): SGHDT, YYEEEE. The V and J ends lost 1 base and 2 bases, in that order; junction bases with no gene match: 11. CDR3 DNA: TGTGCCAGCAGCTTGACCCCCGACAGGGGCCCCCCCTACGAGCAGTACTTC. This sequence encodes CASSLTPDRGPPYEQYF.

The count of this clone is one. This CDR3 reads CSVVGTGKVWYEQYF. The DNA for the CDR3 is TGCAGCGTTGTAGGAACAGGGAAAGTTTGGTACGAGCAGTACTTC. The genes are TRBV29-1 and TRBJ2-7; D might be TRBD1 (6 bases). This CDR3 comprises 15 residues. Germline V gene lookup returns CDR1 SQVTM and CDR2 ANQGSEA. Trimming removed 4 bases at V and 4 bases at J, with 20 bases between.

The gene calls are TRBV6-6 and TRBJ2-7, with D unresolved. The length of the CDR3 is 13 residues. Germline values: CDR1 MNHNY, CDR2 SVGAGI (reference sequence). V was pared by 2 bases and J by 4 bases, with 9 bases between. This CDR3 reads CASSYLMGYEQYF. The CDR3 DNA is TGTGCCAGCAGTTACCTCATGGGTTACGAGCAGTACTTC.